Each of the 26 T cell receptor beta chains below was sequenced from the same sample in a study of T cells after posttransplantation cyclophosphamide. Busulfan-fludarabine conditioning, marrow transplant, and cyclophosphamide on days +3 and +4 were administered. The table came from immunoSEQ multiplex PCR; TCRdb's copy has only in-frame clones and leaves some out. The sample includes approximately 22,000 clones, roughly nine tenths of them seen just once. This specimen was PBMCs, taken after allogeneic stem cell transplant with posttransplant cyclophosphamide. The receptors originated from a female patient between 25 and 45 years old who received an allogeneic stem cell transplant from an unrelated donor, was CMV-positive, and had no GVHD. Some T cells may be supplied by the graft donor.

The chain carries TRBV28 and TRBJ1-2; D perhaps matches TRBD1 (6 bases). V was shortened by 5 bases and J by 1 base, with 14 bases between the two germline ends. CDR1 and CDR2 (germline): MDHEN, SYDVKM. This CDR3 contains 15 residues. The CDR3 DNA is TGTGCCAGCAGTATGTCCCGGGACATTAACTATGGCTACACCTTC. This encodes CASSMSRDINYGYTF.

The CDR3 DNA sequence: TGTGCCAGCAGCTACTACAAGACAGGGGTTGGAAACACCATATATTTT. This encodes CASSYYKTGVGNTIYF. The chain combines TRBV5-5 with TRBJ1-3; 8 bases line up with TRBD1. The V gene end was trimmed by 3 bases and the J gene end by 3 bases; junction bases not matched to a gene: 8. This CDR3 is built from 16 residues. From germline, CDR1 is SGHKS and CDR2 YYEKEE (reference sequence).

The rearrangement joins TRBV11-2 to TRBJ1-2; TRBD1 matches 7 bases. The germline CDR1 and CDR2 sequences are SGHAT and FQNNGV. V lost 5 bases, J lost 3 bases, and 6 bases stayed unmatched. The CDR3 has 14 residues. In DNA, the CDR3 is TGTGCCAGCAGCCACCCGGGACAGCACTATGGCTACACCTTC. Its protein product is CASSHPGQHYGYTF.

This chain joins TRBV4-2 and TRBJ2-3; 11 nucleotides agree with TRBD2. Trimming at V came to 4 bases and at J to 1 base, leaving 1 base not matched to a gene. Per germline, CDR1 LGHNA and CDR2 YNFKEQ. The CDR3 loop spans 15 amino acids. CDR3 DNA: TGTGCCAGCAGCCCGGGACTAGCGGGCACAGATACGCAGTATTTT. Encoded protein: CASSPGLAGTDTQYF.

The V call is TRBV19, the J call TRBJ1-5; 7 bases map to TRBD1. With V trimmed by 4 bases and J by 3 bases, 3 bases remained unmatched. This CDR3 comprises 14 residues. Germline assignment: CDR1 LNHDA and CDR2 SQIVND (reference sequence). The CDR3 here is CASSTDRFNQPQHF. The CDR3 region has the DNA TGTGCCAGTAGTACGGACAGGTTCAATCAGCCCCAGCATTTT.

This chain links TRBV4-1 with TRBJ2-3, with TRBD2 identical over 12 bases. Trimming at V came to 0 bases and at J to 6 bases, leaving 7 bases not matched to a gene. Per germline, CDR1 MGHRA and CDR2 YSYEKL. The CDR3 runs 17 residues. In DNA, the CDR3 is TGCGCCAGCAGCCAAGAAAGGACTAGCGGGGTTTCGGATACGCAGTATTTT. Encoded protein: CASSQERTSGVSDTQYF.

The gene calls are TRBV7-2 and TRBJ1-6; 7 bases are shared with TRBD1. The CDR3 has 15 amino acids. Unmatched junction bases numbered 6, after V lost 0 bases and J lost 10 bases. Per the germline V gene, CDR1 is SGHTA and CDR2 is FQGNSA. The CDR3: CASSLARGLGSPLHF. CDR3 sequence (DNA): TGTGCCAGCAGCTTAGCCAGGGGGTTAGGATCACCCCTCCACTTT.

The CDR3 coding sequence is TGTGCCAGTAGTATCTCCCGAACAGACACCCCCGCTATCGACACTGAAGCTTTCTTT. Encoded protein: CASSISRTDTPAIDTEAFF. The chain employs TRBV19 and TRBJ1-1, with no clear D. The germline gives CDR1 LNHDA, CDR2 SQIVND (reference sequence). The CDR3 has 19 amino acids. Trimming removed 3 bases at V and 3 bases at J, with 26 bases between.

The chain links TRBV27 to TRBJ1-1, with a possible D match to TRBD1 (5 bases). V dropped 6 bases and J dropped 2 bases, with 10 bases sitting between them. CDR3 length: 13 amino acids. Germline CDR1 reads MNHEY; CDR2 reads SMNVEV (reference sequence). The CDR3 DNA is TGTGCCAGCAGACCGACAGTTAACACTGAAGCTTTCTTT. Translated: CASRPTVNTEAFF.

This chain links TRBV30 with TRBJ2-5; D gene unclear. In germline, CDR1 is GTSNPN, CDR2 SVGIG (reference sequence). V lost 1 base and J 2 bases, leaving 11 bases between the germline ends. This CDR3 is built from 14 residues. This CDR3 reads CAWSALLEQETQYF. CDR3 nucleotide sequence: TGTGCCTGGAGTGCCCTCCTAGAACAAGAGACCCAGTACTTC.

The chain employs TRBV19 and TRBJ2-3, with TRBD2 matching 9 bases. V was clipped by 4 bases and J by 1 base; unmatched bases: 0. The CDR3 spans 14 residues. Germline CDR1 LNHDA, CDR2 SQIVND (reference sequence). CDR3 sequence reads: CASSTSGGTDTQYF. The CDR3 region has the DNA TGTGCCAGTAGTACTAGCGGGGGCACAGATACGCAGTATTTT.

The chain recombines TRBV13 with TRBJ2-6, with 9 bases aligning to TRBD2. The J segment lost 2 bases and the V segment lost 5 bases, leaving 16 bases of the junction unmatched. Germline CDR1 reads PRHDT; CDR2 reads FYEKMQ (reference sequence). The CDR3 totals 20 residues. The CDR3 protein is CASSLPWLAGKDPGANVLTF. In DNA form, the CDR3 reads TGTGCCAGCAGCCTACCGTGGCTAGCGGGGAAGGATCCTGGGGCCAACGTCCTGACTTTC. Using reference TRBV13 and TRBJ2-6 for the parts outside the CDR3, the full variable domain is AAGVIQSPRHLIKEKRETATLKCYPIPRHDTVYWYQQGPGQDPQFLISFYEKMQSDKGSIPDRFSAQQFSDYHSELNMSSLELGDSALYFCASSLPWLAGKDPGANVLTFGAGSRLTVL.

As concerns this clone: Additional DNA sequences in this sample encode the identical CDR3. CDR3 in DNA: TGTGCCAGCAGCTCCTTCCTAGAGGGGGCAGTTACTGAAGCTTTCTTT. Residues: CASSSFLEGAVTEAFF. The chain employs TRBV11-2 and TRBJ1-1; 7 nucleotides align to TRBD1. The CDR3 contains 16 residues. The trim removed 4 bases at V and 5 bases at J, leaving 13 bases unmatched. Per the germline V gene, CDR1 is SGHAT and CDR2 is FQNNGV.

The chain uses TRBV5-4 and TRBJ2-3; D is possibly TRBD1 (5 bases). Per the germline V gene, CDR1 is SGHNT and CDR2 is YYREEE (reference sequence). The CDR3 sequence is 14 residues long. The V end was cut by 4 bases, the J end by 6 bases, with 15 bases between. Written as DNA, the CDR3 is TGTGCCAGCAGCCAGGCCAGGGTGGAGGATACGCAGTATTTT. This gives the protein CASSQARVEDTQYF. The full variable domain, in which reference TRBV5-4 and TRBJ2-3 provide the parts outside the CDR3, is ETGVTQSPTHLIKTRGQQVTLRCSSQSGHNTVSWYQQALGQGPQFIFQYYREEENGRGNFPPRFSGLQFPNYSSELNVNALELDDSALYLCASSQARVEDTQYFGPGTRLTVL.

The CDR3 nucleotides are TGTGCCAGCAGTCGTCCCGGGTATAATGAAAAACTGTTTTTT. Residues: CASSRPGYNEKLFF. The chain has TRBV27 and TRBJ1-4, with D unresolved. The CDR3 spans 14 residues. Deletions cut 5 bases from V and 4 bases from J, with 11 bases between. Germline CDR1 is MNHEY and CDR2 is SMNVEV (reference sequence).

This sequence joins TRBV4-3 and TRBJ1-5, with TRBD1 identical over 7 bases. The V gene end was trimmed by 0 bases and the J gene end by 3 bases; junction bases not matched to a gene: 8. The CDR3 has 17 residues. In germline, CDR1 is LGHNA, CDR2 YSLEER. CDR3 residues: CASSQDLAQGFNQPQHF. As DNA, the CDR3 is TGCGCCAGCAGCCAAGATTTGGCACAGGGGTTCAATCAGCCCCAGCATTTT.

The chain has TRBV4-3 and TRBJ2-7; D possibly corresponds to TRBD1 (6 bases). V was cut by 0 bases and J by 2 bases, with 20 bases left in between. From germline, CDR1 is LGHNA and CDR2 YSLEER. The CDR3 is made up of 18 amino acids. The CDR3 coding sequence is TGCGCCAGCAGCCAAGATCTTGCTTTAGGGACACTAACCTACGAGCAGTACTTC. The encoded protein is CASSQDLALGTLTYEQYF.

The chain joins TRBV7-9 to TRBJ2-3; 13 bases map to TRBD2. V gave up 6 bases and J gave up 2 bases; unmatched junction bases: 5. This CDR3 is built from 16 residues. Germline loops: CDR1 SEHNR, CDR2 FQNEAQ (reference sequence). In nucleotides, the CDR3 is TGTGCCAGCAGTCGACTAGCGGGGGGACTCACAGATACGCAGTATTTT. Amino acid sequence: CASSRLAGGLTDTQYF.

The CDR3: CASSLDLTGGNSPLHF. CDR3 sequence (DNA): TGTGCCAGCAGCTTAGACCTGACAGGGGGTAATTCACCCCTCCACTTT. The chain couples TRBV7-9 to TRBJ1-6; the match to TRBD1 covers 9 bases. Germline V CDR1 and CDR2: SEHNR, FQNEAQ (reference sequence). V dropped 1 base and J dropped 6; count of bases not matched to a gene: 4. The length of the CDR3 is 16 residues.

The V call is TRBV2, the J call TRBJ1-6; TRBD1 matches at 8 bases. The CDR3 has 15 amino acids. CDR1 is SNHLY, CDR2 FYNNEI, per germline. J was trimmed by 8 bases and V by 3 bases; bases with no gene match: 6. DNA of the CDR3: TGTGCCAGCAGTGACAAAGGACAGGGCTATTCACCCCTCCACTTT. Translated, it gives CASSDKGQGYSPLHF.

This chain joins TRBV7-2 and TRBJ2-1, with 8 positions matching TRBD2. There are 15 residues in the CDR3. Germline trimming cut 1 base from V and 6 bases from J; bases unmatched to any gene: 5. Germline CDR1 is SGHTA and CDR2 is FQGNSA. In nucleotides, the CDR3 is TGTGCCAGCAGCTTAGACGGACTAGCAGTCAATGAGCAGTTCTTC. Its translation: CASSLDGLAVNEQFF.

The sample holds a few counts of this clone. V usage is TRBV14 and J usage is TRBJ1-1; 7 bases agree with TRBD1. CDR3 size: 15 residues. Trimming removed 2 bases from V and 5 bases from J; junction bases left unmatched: 8. The V gene's germline CDR1 is SGHDN and CDR2 FVKESK. The CDR3 bases are TGTGCCAGCAGCCAACCACAGGGGCCGGGGACTGAAGCTTTCTTT. It specifies CASSQPQGPGTEAFF.

This chain links TRBV7-9 with TRBJ2-3; 10 bases align to TRBD2. Per germline, CDR1 SEHNR and CDR2 FQNEAQ (reference sequence). CDR3 size: 16 residues. The junction had 3 bases not matched to a gene; V was cut back by 2 bases and J by 1 base. The CDR3 DNA reads TGTGCCAGCAGCTTATCAGCGGGGGGGCGCACAGATACGCAGTATTTT. Its translation is CASSLSAGGRTDTQYF.

CDR3 region: CASSRQGARDSPLHF. In nucleotides, the CDR3 is TGTGCCAGCAGTCGGCAGGGGGCAAGGGATTCACCCCTCCACTTT. This chain joins TRBV27 and TRBJ1-6; 8 bases are a match to TRBD1. Germline trimming cut 5 bases from V and 8 bases from J; bases unmatched to any gene: 8. In germline, CDR1 is MNHEY, CDR2 SMNVEV (reference sequence). This CDR3 spans 15 amino acids.

The chain has TRBV5-8 and TRBJ2-5, with D perhaps TRBD1 (6 bases). Germline CDR1 SGHTS, CDR2 YDEGEE. Trimming stripped 2 bases from V and 4 bases from J, with 21 bases between. This CDR3 is 17 amino acids long. Here the CDR3 DNA reads TGTGCCAGCAGCTTCACCCCTGACAGGCCCGGTAGAGAGACCCAGTACTTC. This codes for CASSFTPDRPGRETQYF.

The sample holds a few counts of this clone. The J gene is TRBJ1-6, the V gene TRBV2; D unresolved. The V gene lost 7 bases and the J gene lost 7 bases, with 14 bases spanning the gap. Germline V gene data show CDR1 as SNHLY and CDR2 as FYNNEI. The CDR3 sequence is 14 residues long. The CDR3 DNA is TGTGCCAGCAACCGGGATAGGCCCAATTCACCCCTCCACTTT. This codes for CASNRDRPNSPLHF.